These 13 T cell receptor beta chains came from one sample sequenced in a study of breast tumors, draining lymph nodes, adjacent tissues (dated by TCRdb to the mid-2010s). The axillary draining lymph nodes of breast cancer patients were the source of the lymph node samples. The library was made by multiplex PCR. The sample was run on an Illumina HiSeq 2000. TCRdb cleaned the public reads at Q25 with fastp, built clones with MiXCR and kept in-frame beta chains. When rows share a CDR3 protein, they turn into one entry using the most common DNA and genes. The sample has some 200,000 distinct CDR3 sequences on record, roughly 31% of them singletons. Approximately 4.3% of the sample is taken by the ten largest. The sequencing input was axillary lymph node tissue. The receptor set was obtained from a female donor with breast cancer. Some clones in this sample may be carry-over from other donors' samples.

The chain joins TRBV2 to TRBJ2-7; D is uncertain. Trimming removed 11 bases at V and 3 bases at J, with 14 bases between. The CDR3 extends over 12 amino acids. Germline V gene lookup returns CDR1 SNHLY and CDR2 FYNNEI. The CDR3 region is CACKGRSYEQYF. In DNA, the CDR3 is TGTGCCTGCAAGGGTCGAAGCTACGAGCAGTACTTC.

On this clonotype itself: This could be a read error, since a much larger clone is one nucleotide away. This chain links TRBV6-5 with TRBJ1-4; possible D gene TRBD1, 5 bases. Germline V gives CDR1 MNHEY, CDR2 SVGAGI. Trimming took off 0 bases at V and 3 bases at J, with 14 bases between the two ends. This CDR3 spans 17 amino acids. The CDR3 sequence: CASSYSWSTAANEKLFF. CDR3 DNA sequence: TGTGCCAGCAGTTACTCTTGGTCGACAGCAGCTAATGAAAAACTGTTTTTT.

This clonotype was observed many times. The CDR3 DNA follows: TGTGCCAGCAGCTTCGGGAGCCTGGTGGGGCCCCAGCATTTT. Amino acids: CASSFGSLVGPQHF. This chain connects TRBV7-8 to TRBJ1-5; D ambiguous. The CDR3 is made up of 14 amino acids. Germline V CDR1 and CDR2: SGHVS, FQNEAQ. V was shortened by 3 bases and J by 9 bases, with 15 bases between the two germline ends.

The genes are TRBV4-3 and TRBJ2-3, with 8 bases lining up with TRBD2. Germline V gene data show CDR1 as LGHNA and CDR2 as YSLEER. V shed 4 bases, J shed 2 bases, and the junction held 11 bases outside the gene matches. The CDR3 is made up of 17 amino acids. CDR3 amino acids: CASSPGLVGSHTDTQYF. DNA of the CDR3: TGCGCCAGCAGCCCGGGACTAGTAGGGTCCCACACAGATACGCAGTATTTT.

This clonotype has a count of ten or more. The chain uses TRBV19 and TRBJ1-2; D is ambiguous. Trimming took 1 base from V and 5 from J, leaving 2 bases between them. The CDR3 has 11 residues. CDR1 is LNHDA, CDR2 SQIVND, per germline (reference sequence). DNA for the CDR3: TGTGCCAGTAGTATAGGGTATGGCTACACCTTC. Translated, it gives CASSIGYGYTF.

In its sample, this clonotype was seen many times. The chain employs TRBV29-1 and TRBJ2-2; D not resolved. The V gene lost 3 bases and the J gene lost 0 bases, with 8 bases spanning the gap. CDR1 is SQVTM and CDR2 is ANQGSEA in the germline V gene. The length of the CDR3 is 14 residues. CDR3 sequence reads: CSVERIANTGELFF. The CDR3 DNA is TGCAGCGTTGAGAGGATCGCGAACACCGGGGAGCTGTTTTTT.

To note about this clonotype: This sequence may be a read error, since a much larger clone differs from it by one base. Given the absence of the conserved phenylalanine or tryptophan at the CDR3 end, a read error is likely. This sequence joins TRBV5-5 and TRBJ2-3, with 8 bases identical to TRBD1. Germline CDR1 and CDR2: SGHKS and YYEKEE (reference sequence). Trimming cost V 10 bases and J 2 bases; bases outside gene matches: 12. The CDR3 covers 15 residues. The CDR3 DNA sequence: TGTGCCGGCTCCCGGACAGGGATTAACACAGATACGCAGTATTTG. It encodes CAGSRTGINTDTQYL.

This clonotype has a count of ten or more. The chain joins TRBV2 to TRBJ2-7; 10 nucleotides align to TRBD2. With 4 bases clipped from V and 3 bases from J, the junction kept 6 bases outside the gene matches. This CDR3 is built from 15 residues. CDR1 and CDR2 (germline): SNHLY, FYNNEI. CDR3 loop: CASSGSSGRLYEQYF. DNA of the CDR3: TGTGCCAGCAGTGGTTCTAGCGGGAGACTCTACGAGCAGTACTTC.

This clonotype showed up many times. The J gene is TRBJ1-5, the V gene TRBV7-8, with D maybe TRBD1 (5 bases). Trimming pared 4 bases from V and 4 bases from J, leaving 17 bases between. Germline lookup yields CDR1 SGHVS and CDR2 FQNEAQ. The CDR3 length is 16 residues. This CDR3 is CASSSGFGGTNQPQHF. CDR3 DNA sequence: TGTGCCAGCAGCTCCGGGTTTGGGGGGACGAATCAGCCCCAGCATTTT. The variable domain in full, with the rest retrieved from reference TRBV7-8 and TRBJ1-5, is GAGVSQSPRYKVAKRGQDVALRCDPISGHVSLFWYQQALGQGPEFLTYFQNEAQLDKSGLPSDRFFAERPEGSVSTLKIQRTQQEDSAVYLCASSSGFGGTNQPQHFGDGTRLSIL.

This clonotype showed up many times. V usage is TRBV11-2 and J usage is TRBJ2-2; no clear D. V shed 2 bases and J shed 1 base, with 11 bases lying between them. CDR3 length: 16 residues. From germline, CDR1 is SGHAT and CDR2 FQNNGV. CDR3 residues: CASSLYYGLNTGELFF. CDR3 bases: TGTGCCAGCAGCTTATATTATGGGCTGAACACCGGGGAGCTGTTTTTT.

This clonotype was found a few times. This chain joins TRBV7-2 and TRBJ2-1, with 9 bases matching TRBD2. Trimming took 8 bases from V and 4 from J; bases not matched to a gene: 9. The CDR3 loop spans 15 amino acids. CDR1 is SGHTA, CDR2 FQGNSA, per germline. CDR3 protein: CASGYTSGQYNEQFF. CDR3 DNA: TGTGCCAGCGGCTACACTAGCGGGCAATACAATGAGCAGTTCTTC. Based on the CDR3 plus reference TRBV7-2 and TRBJ2-1, the full variable domain is GAGVSQSPSNKVTEKGKDVELRCDPISGHTALYWYRQSLGQGLEFLIYFQGNSAPDKSGLPSDRFSAERTGGSVSTLTIQRTQQEDSAVYLCASGYTSGQYNEQFFGPGTRLTVL.

Details on this clonotype: The conserved closing phenylalanine or tryptophan is absent in this CDR3, likely reflecting a read error. The chain employs TRBV7-2 and TRBJ2-3, with TRBD2 matching 12 bases. The CDR3 length is 19 residues. Germline assignment: CDR1 SGHTA and CDR2 FQGNSA. The CDR3 region is CACRGGSALAGGGIDTQYS. In DNA form, the CDR3 reads TGTGCCTGCAGAGGCGGGAGCGCACTAGCGGGAGGTGGAATAGATACGCAGTATTCT.

This clonotype was picked up many times. The rearrangement links TRBV7-2 to TRBJ2-7, with no clear D. V was clipped by 5 bases and J by 0 bases, with 5 bases between them. CDR1 and CDR2 from the germline V gene are SGHTA and FQGNSA. This CDR3 contains 12 residues. The CDR3 bases are TGTGCCAGCAGCCTCTACTCCTACGAGCAGTACTTC. This codes for CASSLYSYEQYF.